The entry below describes one T cell receptor beta chain. The antigen is unknown. There are 16 residues in the CDR3. Germline V lookup: CDR1 MNHEY, CDR2 SMNVEV (reference sequence). Between the trimmed V and J ends, which lost 5 bases and 0 bases, there was a span of 14 bases. The data derive from a study of cytomegalovirus exposure and HLA in healthy donors. Study results and caveats: The authors listed 180 or so TCR beta chains as cytomegalovirus-associated.

The PCR ran on 60 Vbeta and 13 Jbeta primers. TCRdb keeps only in-frame clones here, not all; method: immunoSEQ multiplex PCR. The sample has 120,000 or so clones, under 85% seen once. V is TRBV27 and J is TRBJ1-5; D gene unclear. The specimen sequenced was PBMCs. The clonotype originates from a man between 18 and 29 years old in good health and CMV-seropositive. In DNA form, the CDR3 reads TGTGCCAGCAGTCTCTATCCCCTCAATAGCAATCAGCCCCAGCATTTT. It codes for CASSLYPLNSNQPQHF.